This T cell receptor (beta chain) was recovered during a study of OX40 agonist ivuxolimab in advanced cancers. The assay was immunoSEQ multiplex PCR, and TCRdb's table has in-frame clones only and misses some. The repertoire includes around 30,000 clones, 65% to 90% of them detected once, and approximately 31% sits in the top ten. Study-level points and caveats: Also present in some nonresponders was a low level of normalized T-cell clonal expansion.

Germline CDR1 SGHVS, CDR2 FNYEAQ. V lost 3 bases and J lost 5, with 14 bases in between. This CDR3 is built from 14 residues. Worth noting for this clone: The antigen is undetermined.

The sequence was collected from an adult with an advanced solid tumor such as melanoma, head and neck, liver or kidney cancer. Sample: CD4+ or CD8+ T cells sorted from blood, taken in a trial of the OX40 agonist ivuxolimab. The chain carries TRBV7-6 and TRBJ2-7; weak D call: TRBD2 (6 bases). CDR3: CASSLRGGGDEQYF. The CDR3, as DNA: TGTGCCAGCAGCTTGCGGGGAGGAGGGGACGAGCAGTACTTC.